This TCR beta chain was identified in a study of blood T cell repertoires in COVID-19. About the study: Specimens from acute and convalescent COVID-19 originated in the United States, Italy and Spain. T cells, B-cell-depleted T cells, or PBMCs supplied cDNA or gDNA.

Germline V gives CDR1 SGHNT, CDR2 YENEEA. This CDR3 region has 14 residues. The ends were cut back, 4 bases at V and 0 bases at J, with 7 bases in the middle. Authors' processing steps: The assay estimated nucleated cells by amplifying reference gene primers. TCRdb's table, derived via immunoSEQ multiplex PCR, lists solely in-frame clones and lacks some. That table gives V, J and clone size, and the DNA gave D and trimming. The table records tens of thousands of clones, 84% of them present only once. This chain connects TRBV11-3 to TRBJ2-1; no definite D call. Sequencing was performed on peripheral blood. The sequence came from a man aged 45 to 65 with acute or convalescent COVID-19. CDR3 amino acids: CASSSTNSYNEQFF. The CDR3 DNA follows: TGTGCCAGCAGCTCGACAAACTCCTACAATGAGCAGTTCTTC. Variable domain in full (rest from reference TRBV11-3 and TRBJ2-1): EAGVVQSPRYKIIEKKQPVAFWCNPISGHNTLYWYLQNLGQGPELLIRYENEEAVDDSQLPKDRFSAERLKGVDSTLKIQPAELGDSAVYLCASSSTNSYNEQFFGPGTRLTVL.